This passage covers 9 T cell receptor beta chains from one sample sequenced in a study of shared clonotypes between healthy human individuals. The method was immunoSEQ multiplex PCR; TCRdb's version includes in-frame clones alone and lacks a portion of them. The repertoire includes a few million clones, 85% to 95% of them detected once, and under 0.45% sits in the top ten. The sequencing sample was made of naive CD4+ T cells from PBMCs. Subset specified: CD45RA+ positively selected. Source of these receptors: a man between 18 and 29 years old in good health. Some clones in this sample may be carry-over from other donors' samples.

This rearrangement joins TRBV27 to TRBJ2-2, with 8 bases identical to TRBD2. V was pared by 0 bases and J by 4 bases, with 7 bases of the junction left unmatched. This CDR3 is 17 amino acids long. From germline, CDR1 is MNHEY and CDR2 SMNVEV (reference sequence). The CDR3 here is CASSLSTGTSRTGELFF. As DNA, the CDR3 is TGTGCCAGCAGTTTATCTACCGGGACTAGTCGCACCGGGGAGCTGTTTTTT.

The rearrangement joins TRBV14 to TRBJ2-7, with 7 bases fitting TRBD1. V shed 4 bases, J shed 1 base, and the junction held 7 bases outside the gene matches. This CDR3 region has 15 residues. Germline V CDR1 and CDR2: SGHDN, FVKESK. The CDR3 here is CASSLYRDRSYEQYF. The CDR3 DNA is TGTGCCAGCAGCCTATACCGGGACAGATCCTACGAGCAGTACTTC.

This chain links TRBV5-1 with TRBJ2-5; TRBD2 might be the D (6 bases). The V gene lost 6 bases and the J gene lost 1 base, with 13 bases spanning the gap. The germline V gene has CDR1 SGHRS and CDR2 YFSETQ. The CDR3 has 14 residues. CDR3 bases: TGCGCCAGCACGGTTCTCGGGGGCCAAGAGACCCAGTACTTC. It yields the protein CASTVLGGQETQYF.

The CDR3 is CAWSGLAGVTGELFF. The DNA of the CDR3 is TGTGCCTGGAGTGGGCTAGCGGGGGTTACCGGGGAGCTGTTTTTT. J is TRBJ2-2 and V is TRBV30, with TRBD2 matching over 10 bases. Germline V lookup: CDR1 GTSNPN, CDR2 SVGIG (reference sequence). The CDR3 contains 15 residues. With V trimmed by 1 base and J by 5 bases, 4 bases remained unmatched. The whole variable domain, remainder taken from reference TRBV30 and TRBJ2-2, is SQTIHQWPATLVQPVGSPLSLECTVEGTSNPNLYWYRQAAGRGLQLLFYSVGIGQISSEVPQNLSASRPQDRQFILSSKKLLLSDSGFYLCAWSGLAGVTGELFFGEGSRLTVL.

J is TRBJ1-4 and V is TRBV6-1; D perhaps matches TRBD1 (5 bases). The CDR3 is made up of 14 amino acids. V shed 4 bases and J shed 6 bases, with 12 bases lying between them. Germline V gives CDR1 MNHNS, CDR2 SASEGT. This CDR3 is CASSVGGDDEKLFF. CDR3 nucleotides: TGTGCCAGCAGTGTGGGGGGGGACGATGAAAAACTGTTTTTT.

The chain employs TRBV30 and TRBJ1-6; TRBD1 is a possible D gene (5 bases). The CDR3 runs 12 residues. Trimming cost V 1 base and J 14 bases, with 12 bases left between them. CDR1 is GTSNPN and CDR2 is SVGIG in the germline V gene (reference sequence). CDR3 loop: CAWSGGVKALHF. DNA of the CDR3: TGTGCCTGGAGTGGAGGGGTAAAGGCCCTCCACTTT.

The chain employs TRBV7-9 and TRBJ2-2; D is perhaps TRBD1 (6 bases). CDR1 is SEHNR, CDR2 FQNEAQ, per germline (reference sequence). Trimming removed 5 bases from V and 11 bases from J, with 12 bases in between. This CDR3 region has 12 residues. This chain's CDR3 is CASSHGQRELFF. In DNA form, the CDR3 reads TGTGCCAGCAGCCATGGACAGAGAGAGCTGTTTTTT.

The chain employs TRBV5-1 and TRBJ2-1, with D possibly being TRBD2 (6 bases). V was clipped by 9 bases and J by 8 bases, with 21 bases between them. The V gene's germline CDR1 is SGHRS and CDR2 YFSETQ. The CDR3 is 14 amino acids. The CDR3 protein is CATNWGDSQDEQFF. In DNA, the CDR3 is TGCGCCACCAATTGGGGGGACTCCCAGGATGAGCAGTTCTTC.

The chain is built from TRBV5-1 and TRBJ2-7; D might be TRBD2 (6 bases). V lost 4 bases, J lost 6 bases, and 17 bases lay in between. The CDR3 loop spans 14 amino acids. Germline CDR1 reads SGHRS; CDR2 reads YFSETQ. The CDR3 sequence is CASSLGDSNGEQYF. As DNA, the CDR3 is TGCGCCAGCAGCCTAGGGGACTCCAACGGCGAGCAGTACTTC.